This entry concerns a single T cell receptor beta chain. The V gene's germline CDR1 is KGHDR and CDR2 SFDVKD. Losses at the gene ends were 3 bases for V and 4 bases for J; bases not matched to a gene: 6. CDR3 length equals 16 residues. This sample was included in a study of blood T cell repertoires in COVID-19. Study at large: Donors in the United States, Italy and Spain gave samples during acute or convalescent COVID-19.

The protocol was immunoSEQ multiplex PCR, while the TCRdb copy is restricted to in-frame clones and leaves out a portion. This sample has some 200,000 clones; approximately 90% occur once, and the top ten carry around 6%. Sequencing was done on a sample of peripheral blood. The chain joins TRBV24-1 to TRBJ1-3; 9 bases line up with TRBD1. The TCR sequence derives from a middle-aged man with active or convalescent COVID-19. The CDR3 bases are TGTGCCACCAGTGATGCGGGACAGGGCTGGGGAAACACCATATATTTT. Translating it yields CATSDAGQGWGNTIYF.